This TCR beta chain was identified during a study of cytomegalovirus exposure and HLA in healthy donors. Background on the study: Previous work identified roughly 120 million unique TCR beta sequences from 200 million or so T cells.

60 Vbeta and 13 Jbeta primers were used in PCR. Profiling relied on immunoSEQ multiplex PCR, and the TCRdb table lists in-frame clones only, not all of them. Of about 73,000 clones listed, about 81% are singletons. This CDR3 contains 15 residues. The V segment lost 4 bases and the J segment 0 bases; nucleotides outside the gene matches: 3. CDR1 SNHLY and CDR2 FYNNEI come from the germline V gene. Concerning this clone itself: Its target is unknown.

Study observations and caveats: On later analysis, the bulk of CMV-associated TCR beta chains appeared to be HLA-restricted.

Each donor was nominally healthy when sampled (though unrecorded immune exposures were likely). V is TRBV2 and J is TRBJ1-5; 7 positions match TRBD1. Sequencing was performed on PBMCs. This TCR derives from a man in his 70s in good health and CMV-seronegative. The CDR3 here is CASSVQGGSNQPQHF. CDR3 bases: TGTGCCAGCAGTGTGCAGGGGGGTAGCAATCAGCCCCAGCATTTT.